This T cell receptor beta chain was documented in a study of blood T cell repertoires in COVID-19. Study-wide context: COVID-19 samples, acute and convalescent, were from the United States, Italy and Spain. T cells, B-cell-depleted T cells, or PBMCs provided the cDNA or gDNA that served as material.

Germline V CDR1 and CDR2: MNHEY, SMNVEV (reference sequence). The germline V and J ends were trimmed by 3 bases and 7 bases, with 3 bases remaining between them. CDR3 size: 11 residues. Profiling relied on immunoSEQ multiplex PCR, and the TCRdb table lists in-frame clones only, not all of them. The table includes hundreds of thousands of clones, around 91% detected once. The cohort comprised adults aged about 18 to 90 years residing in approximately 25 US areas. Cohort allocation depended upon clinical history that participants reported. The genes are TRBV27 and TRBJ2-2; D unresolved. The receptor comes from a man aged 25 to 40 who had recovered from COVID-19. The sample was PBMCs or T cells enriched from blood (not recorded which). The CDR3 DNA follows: TGTGCCAGCAGTTTCCACGGGGAGCTGTTTTTT. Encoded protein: CASSFHGELFF.